This is a list of T cell receptor beta chains from one sample in a study of T cell responses to AZD1222 COVID-19 vaccine. Method: immunoSEQ multiplex PCR; TCRdb's copy keeps in-frame clones and lacks some. This table holds 150,000 to 160,000 clones, 86% found once. The sequencing used peripheral blood, collected on day 0 of MenACWY control vaccination. Receptors were obtained from an adult in good health. CDR3s include the opening cysteine and the closing phenylalanine or tryptophan. D genes are given only for firm matches. Where a row states a size, it is once, few, many or the class of an expanded clone; other rows omit it.

d_call | j_call | v_call | clone_size | cdr3_aa | cdr3_nt
. | TRBJ2-1 | TRBV7-9 | . | CASSTRDEQFF | TGTGCCAGCAGCACACGGGATGAGCAGTTCTTC
. | TRBJ2-3 | TRBV18 | . | CASSPPGLSTDTQYF | TGTGCCAGCTCACCGCCCGGGTTAAGCACAGATACGCAGTATTTT
TRBD1 | TRBJ1-2 | TRBV29-1 | . | CSALTGVYGYTF | TGCAGCGCCTTGACAGGGGTCTATGGCTACACCTTC
TRBD1 | TRBJ1-2 | TRBV18 | few | CASSPGQTYGYTF | TGTGCCAGTTCACCGGGACAGACCTATGGCTACACCTTC
TRBD1 | TRBJ1-2 | TRBV28 | . | CASSYTDRDGGYTF | TGTGCCAGCAGTTACACGGACAGGGACGGTGGCTACACCTTC
. | TRBJ2-7 | TRBV6-5 | . | CASSYSDGGSTEQYF | TGTGCCAGCAGTTACTCGGACGGGGGCTCAACGGAGCAGTACTTC
. | TRBJ1-6 | TRBV11-3 | . | CASSSGGSSYNSPLHF | TGTGCCAGCAGCTCCGGGGGGAGCTCCTATAATTCACCCCTCCACTTT
. | TRBJ2-1 | TRBV9 | . | CASSGTGTYNEQFF | TGTGCCAGCAGCGGGACCGGGACTTACAATGAGCAGTTCTTC
TRBD1 | TRBJ2-7 | TRBV7-8 | . | CASSYFPADRGSEQYF | TGTGCCAGCAGCTACTTTCCCGCGGACAGGGGTTCCGAGCAGTACTTC
. | TRBJ2-3 | TRBV28 | . | CASSQPGHYGGGEYF | TGTGCCAGCAGTCAACCGGGACATTATGGGGGTGGGGAGTATTTT
. | TRBJ2-3 | TRBV29-1 | . | CSVEDGITGTLDTQYF | TGCAGCGTTGAAGACGGAATAACGGGGACGTTAGATACGCAGTATTTT
TRBD2 | TRBJ2-1 | TRBV5-1 | . | CASSSLPTGGNEQFF | TGCGCCAGCAGCTCCCTCCCCACGGGGGGGAATGAGCAGTTCTTC
TRBD1 | TRBJ1-2 | TRBV11-2 | . | CASSLERSGGALGGYTF | TGTGCCAGCAGCTTAGAGAGATCAGGGGGCGCTTTGGGTGGCTACACCTTC
TRBD1 | TRBJ1-1 | TRBV19 | . | CATRTSGQGNTEAFF | TGTGCCACCAGAACTTCGGGACAGGGCAACACTGAAGCTTTCTTT
TRBD2 | TRBJ2-7 | TRBV27 | few | CASSEGLAGRSYEQYF | TGTGCCAGCAGTGAGGGACTAGCGGGACGATCCTACGAGCAGTACTTC
. | TRBJ1-5 | TRBV25-1 | . | CASSVDRQPQHF | TGTGCCAGCAGTGTAGATAGGCAGCCCCAGCATTTT
. | TRBJ2-6 | TRBV9 | . | CASSDLSGANVLTF | TGTGCCAGCAGCGATCTCTCTGGGGCCAACGTCCTGACTTTC
. | TRBJ2-1 | TRBV6-4 | . | CASSDSKGFYNEQFF | TGTGCCAGCAGTGACTCTAAGGGATTCTACAATGAGCAGTTCTTC
. | TRBJ2-2 | TRBV5-1 | . | CASSPIQDTGELFF | TGCGCCAGCAGCCCGATCCAGGACACCGGGGAGCTGTTTTTT
. | TRBJ2-7 | TRBV15 | . | CATSSPTGYEQYF | TGTGCCACCAGCAGCCCGACAGGCTACGAGCAGTACTTC
. | TRBJ1-1 | TRBV5-1 | . | CASSLGPRNMNTEAFF | TGCGCCAGCAGCTTGGGTCCGAGGAACATGAACACTGAAGCTTTCTTT
. | TRBJ2-4 | TRBV3-1/TRBV3-2 | . | CASSQDPTGGDRNIQYF | TGTGCCAGCAGCCAAGACCCGACAGGAGGGGATAGAAACATTCAGTACTTC
. | TRBJ1-2 | TRBV29-1 | . | CSVDRDRDYGYTF | TGCAGCGTTGATCGAGACAGAGACTATGGCTACACCTTC
. | TRBJ1-3 | TRBV6-4 | . | CASSTSLGNTIYF | TGTGCCAGCAGTACATCTCTGGGAAACACCATATATTTT
TRBD1 | TRBJ2-5 | TRBV19 | . | CASSIDPTGGETQYF | TGTGCCAGTAGTATAGATCCGACAGGGGGTGAGACCCAGTACTTC
. | TRBJ2-7 | TRBV15 | . | CATSSQIGDTGWTANPKYYEQYF | TGTGCCACCAGCAGCCAGATCGGGGACACGGGATGGACCGCGAACCCTAAGTACTACGAGCAGTACTTC
. | TRBJ1-4 | TRBV7-2 | . | CASSPTVSSNEKLFF | TGTGCCAGCAGCCCAACGGTCAGTTCTAATGAAAAACTGTTTTTT
. | TRBJ2-1 | TRBV13 | once | CASSHPGHNEQFF | TGTGCCAGCAGCCACCCCGGACACAATGAGCAGTTCTTC
. | TRBJ1-1 | TRBV7-9 | . | CASSLARVGAFF | TGTGCCAGCAGCCTAGCCAGGGTGGGAGCTTTCTTT
. | TRBJ2-2 | TRBV5-1 | . | CASRETTVFTGELFF | TGCGCCAGCAGGGAGACGACAGTTTTCACCGGGGAGCTGTTTTTT
. | TRBJ1-1 | TRBV7-9 | . | CASSLTGGFGTEAFF | TGTGCCAGCAGCTTAACGGGGGGGTTCGGCACTGAAGCTTTCTTT
. | TRBJ2-4 | TRBV7-2 | few | CASSYSLLAKNIQYF | TGTGCCAGCAGTTACAGCCTCCTAGCCAAAAACATTCAGTACTTC
. | TRBJ2-1 | TRBV6-2/TRBV6-3 | . | CASSAQGYGQFF | TGTGCCAGCAGTGCCCAGGGTTATGGGCAGTTCTTC
TRBD2 | TRBJ2-5 | TRBV2 | . | CASSAREGETQYF | TGTGCCAGCAGTGCGAGGGAGGGAGAGACCCAGTACTTC
. | TRBJ2-7 | TRBV7-2 | . | CASSPLREQYF | TGTGCCAGCAGCCCCCTTAGAGAGCAGTACTTC
TRBD1 | TRBJ1-2 | TRBV11-2 | . | CASSLDVEEDRVGCGYTF | TGTGCCAGCAGCTTAGATGTAGAGGAGGACAGGGTAGGTTGTGGCTACACCTTC
. | TRBJ1-2 | TRBV9 | once | CASSAQVNSNYGYTF | TGTGCCAGCAGCGCACAGGTAAACTCTAACTATGGCTACACCTTC
. | TRBJ2-7 | TRBV11-2 | . | CASSSTWAGAHYEQYF | TGTGCCAGCAGCTCCACCTGGGCAGGGGCCCACTACGAGCAGTACTTC
. | TRBJ2-2 | TRBV5-1 | . | CASSLGSGLNTGELFF | TGCGCCAGCAGCTTAGGGTCAGGACTGAACACCGGGGAGCTGTTTTTT
TRBD1 | TRBJ1-6 | TRBV7-9 | . | CASSLGTGRDSPLHF | TGTGCCAGCAGCCTAGGGACAGGGAGGGATTCACCCCTCCACTTT
. | TRBJ1-4 | TRBV5-1 | once | CASSPQRLGGNEKLFF | TGCGCCAGCAGCCCTCAGCGGCTAGGGGGTAATGAAAAACTGTTTTTT
. | TRBJ2-3 | TRBV6-5 | . | CASSSQLYTDTQYF | TGTGCCAGCAGTTCCCAATTATACACAGATACGCAGTATTTT
. | TRBJ2-7 | TRBV27 | . | CASSPGLFHEQYF | TGTGCCAGCAGTCCGGGACTCTTCCACGAGCAGTACTTC
. | TRBJ2-5 | TRBV7-6 | once | CASSLVRARSETQYF | TGTGCCAGCAGCTTAGTCAGGGCCCGCTCAGAGACCCAGTACTTC
. | TRBJ1-5 | TRBV7-6 | . | CASSPGLGRRVGNQPQHF | TGTGCCAGCAGCCCAGGATTGGGGAGGAGAGTAGGCAATCAGCCCCAGCATTTT